This is a list of T cell receptor beta chains from one sample in a study of response to subunit inactivated influenza vaccine. TCRdb used MiXCR to reprocess the RT-PCR reads, holding one entry per CDR3 protein. Seen here are some 540,000 distinct CDR3 sequences, approximately 20% observed once, and the top ten hold 2.8%. The same data also went into a second study, on T cells expressing NK-cell markers.

The sequencing here drew on CD4+ T cells sorted from PBMCs, taken about 12 days after vaccination. Every receptor here comes from a man aged 45-60 years who received an inactivated influenza vaccine. Each CDR3 is given with its conserved first and last residue. A D gene is named only where the DNA matches it firmly. Where a row states a size, it is once, few, many or the class of an expanded clone; other rows omit it.

size	length	V	D	J	CDR3	DNA
-	13	TRBV13	-	TRBJ2-3	CASSLTPLDTQYF	TGTGCCAGCAGCCTCACCCCCCTCGATACGCAGTATTTT
few	14	TRBV27	-	TRBJ2-5	CASSGGNSQETQYF	TGTGCCAGCAGTGGGGGAAATTCCCAAGAGACCCAGTACTTC
-	15	TRBV20-1	TRBD2	TRBJ2-3	CSASRKGTSFGTQYF	TGCAGTGCTAGTAGAAAGGGGACTAGTTTCGGTACGCAGTATTTT
-	13	TRBV20-1	-	TRBJ1-5	CSARDPGNQPQHF	TGCAGTGCTAGAGATCCAGGCAATCAGCCCCAGCATTTT
-	14	TRBV7-3	-	TRBJ1-6	CASSLGGGGSPLHF	TGTGCCAGCAGCTTGGGAGGGGGAGGTTCACCCCTCCACTTT
-	12	TRBV6-2/TRBV6-3	-	TRBJ2-7	CASSGRSYEQYF	TGTGCCAGCAGTGGCAGGTCCTACGAGCAGTACTTC
-	14	TRBV6-5	-	TRBJ1-1	CASSYDTGYTEAFF	TGTGCCAGCAGTTACGATACAGGGTACACTGAAGCTTTCTTT
many	12	TRBV7-9	-	TRBJ2-2	CASSLVRGELFF	TGTGCCAGCAGCTTAGTTCGCGGGGAGCTGTTTTTT
-	15	TRBV7-2	TRBD1	TRBJ2-2	CASSRQGRYTGELFF	TGTGCCAGCAGCCGACAGGGACGGTACACCGGGGAGCTGTTTTTT
-	15	TRBV5-1	-	TRBJ2-7	CASSLFDRSPPEQYF	TGCGCCAGCAGCTTGTTTGACAGGTCCCCCCCCGAGCAGTACTTC
-	12	TRBV20-1	-	TRBJ1-1	CSAGAMNTEAFF	TGCAGTGCTGGGGCCATGAACACTGAAGCTTTCTTT
many	13	TRBV6-4	-	TRBJ2-2	CASRRESTGELFF	TGTGCCAGCAGAAGGGAATCGACCGGGGAGCTGTTTTTT
few	14	TRBV7-9	TRBD1	TRBJ1-2	CASSLRTGTEGYTF	TGTGCCAGCAGCCTAAGGACAGGGACAGAAGGCTACACCTTC
many	14	TRBV5-1	-	TRBJ2-5	CASSLAAGEETQYF	TGCGCCAGCAGCTTGGCGGCAGGGGAAGAGACCCAGTACTTC
few	16	TRBV5-1	TRBD1	TRBJ1-3	CASSQLQGTSGNTIYF	TGCGCCAGCAGCCAGCTACAGGGGACCTCTGGAAACACCATATATTTT
-	15	TRBV7-4	TRBD1	TRBJ2-7	CASSLGFRGSYEQYF	TGTGCCAGCAGCTTAGGCTTCAGGGGGTCCTACGAGCAGTACTTC
few	14	TRBV7-2	TRBD1	TRBJ2-3	CASRDRGSTDTQYF	TGTGCCAGCAGGGACAGGGGGAGCACAGATACGCAGTATTTT
-	13	TRBV3-1	-	TRBJ2-1	CASSQPGGDEQFF	TGTGCCAGCAGCCAACCTGGGGGAGATGAGCAGTTCTTC
few	15	TRBV13	-	TRBJ2-7	CASSLIGGRTYEQYF	TGTGCCAGCAGCTTAATAGGGGGACGGACCTACGAGCAGTACTTC
few	12	TRBV7-2	-	TRBJ2-5	CASSWARETQYF	TGTGCCAGCAGCTGGGCCCGGGAGACCCAGTACTTC
-	15	TRBV7-6	-	TRBJ2-3	CASSLVMAGPDTQYF	TGTGCCAGCAGCTTAGTCATGGCGGGCCCAGATACGCAGTATTTT
few	12	TRBV2	-	TRBJ2-1	CASSQSVNEQFF	TGTGCCAGCAGCCAAAGTGTGAATGAGCAGTTCTTC
few	14	TRBV5-1	-	TRBJ2-7	CASSLANRFGEQYF	TGCGCCAGCAGCTTGGCCAATCGGTTCGGGGAGCAGTACTTC
many	14	TRBV20-1	TRBD1	TRBJ2-7	CSARAWDRGHEQYF	TGCAGTGCCCGTGCTTGGGACAGGGGCCACGAGCAGTACTTC
-	12	TRBV12-3/TRBV12-4	-	TRBJ1-2	CASSSGRYGYTF	TGTGCCAGCAGCTCAGGGAGGTATGGCTACACCTTC
-	17	TRBV11-2	TRBD2	TRBJ2-2	CASTAGGLVEGGGELFF	TGTGCCAGCACCGCTGGGGGACTAGTCGAAGGTGGCGGGGAGCTGTTTTTT
few	14	TRBV20-1	-	TRBJ2-1	CSATTGSLYNEQFF	TGCAGTGCTACAACAGGGAGTCTTTACAATGAGCAGTTCTTC
many	16	TRBV7-8	TRBD2	TRBJ2-2	CASSLGSSGRTGELFF	TGTGCCAGCAGCTTAGGGAGTAGCGGGAGAACCGGGGAGCTGTTTTTT
few	15	TRBV29-1	TRBD2	TRBJ2-2	CSVDPAGGGTGELFF	TGCAGCGTTGACCCAGCGGGAGGAGGGACCGGGGAGCTGTTTTTT
few	13	TRBV2	-	TRBJ1-2	CASSGTGRYGYTF	TGTGCCAGCAGCGGAACGGGACGTTATGGCTACACCTTC
few	11	TRBV6-1	-	TRBJ1-2	CASSDRAGYTF	TGTGCCAGCAGTGACAGGGCGGGCTACACCTTC
-	18	TRBV5-6	TRBD1	TRBJ2-6	CASTPQWDSSSGANVLTF	TGTGCCAGCACCCCCCAATGGGACAGTAGCTCTGGGGCCAACGTCCTGACTTTC
few	14	TRBV14	-	TRBJ2-7	CASSLLPGVSEQYF	TGTGCCAGCAGCCTCTTACCGGGGGTTTCCGAGCAGTACTTC
-	12	TRBV9	-	TRBJ2-1	CASSVGGDEQFF	TGTGCCAGCAGCGTAGGTGGGGATGAGCAGTTCTTC
few	16	TRBV10-3	-	TRBJ1-5	CAISESPDGSNQPQHF	TGTGCCATCAGTGAGTCTCCCGACGGTAGCAATCAGCCCCAGCATTTT
-	11	TRBV29-1	-	TRBJ2-7	CSVGEGHQQYF	TGCAGCGTTGGAGAAGGGCACCAGCAGTACTTC
-	15	TRBV6-2/TRBV6-3	-	TRBJ2-5	CASSSGLGGRTTQYF	TGTGCCAGCAGTAGTGGACTCGGCGGACGGACGACCCAGTACTTC
few	15	TRBV29-1	-	TRBJ1-1	CSVRGASGMNTEAFF	TGCAGCGTGAGGGGGGCATCTGGCATGAACACTGAAGCTTTCTTT
-	13	TRBV28	-	TRBJ2-7	CASAKWGSYEQYF	TGTGCCAGCGCGAAATGGGGCTCCTACGAGCAGTACTTC
-	14	TRBV4-2	-	TRBJ2-3	CASSQGHDTDTQYF	TGTGCCAGCAGCCAAGGACACGACACAGATACGCAGTATTTT
-	17	TRBV7-2	TRBD2	TRBJ2-5	CASSLGLAGGLRETQYF	TGTGCCAGCAGCTTAGGACTAGCGGGGGGGCTAAGAGAGACCCAGTACTTC
-	17	TRBV6-2/TRBV6-3	TRBD2	TRBJ2-6	CASLGTRGSPGANVLTF	TGTGCCAGCCTAGGGACTAGAGGTAGCCCCGGGGCCAACGTCCTGACTTTC
once	16	TRBV11-1	-	TRBJ2-7	CASSSPRPGSNYEQHF	TGTGCCAGCAGCTCACCCCGTCCGGGTTCCAACTACGAGCAGCACTTC
-	13	TRBV24-1	-	TRBJ1-2	CATSDPVRGGYTF	TGTGCCACCAGTGACCCGGTTCGAGGAGGCTACACCTTC
many	14	TRBV18	TRBD1	TRBJ2-1	CASSPGQGGREQFF	TGTGCCAGCTCACCGGGACAGGGGGGACGAGAGCAGTTCTTC
-	15	TRBV11-2	TRBD2	TRBJ2-3	CASSPLRGSTDTQYF	TGTGCCAGCAGCCCCTTGCGGGGGAGCACAGATACGCAGTATTTT
-	15	TRBV7-8	-	TRBJ2-7	CASSLVTVGSYEQYF	TGTGCCAGCAGCTTAGTCACAGTGGGCTCCTACGAGCAGTACTTC
many	14	TRBV29-1	-	TRBJ1-5	CSVAALDSNQPQHF	TGCAGCGTTGCCGCCCTCGATAGCAATCAGCCCCAGCATTTT
few	13	TRBV12-3/TRBV12-4	-	TRBJ2-2	CASRPLETGELFF	TGTGCCAGCAGGCCATTGGAGACCGGGGAGCTGTTTTTT